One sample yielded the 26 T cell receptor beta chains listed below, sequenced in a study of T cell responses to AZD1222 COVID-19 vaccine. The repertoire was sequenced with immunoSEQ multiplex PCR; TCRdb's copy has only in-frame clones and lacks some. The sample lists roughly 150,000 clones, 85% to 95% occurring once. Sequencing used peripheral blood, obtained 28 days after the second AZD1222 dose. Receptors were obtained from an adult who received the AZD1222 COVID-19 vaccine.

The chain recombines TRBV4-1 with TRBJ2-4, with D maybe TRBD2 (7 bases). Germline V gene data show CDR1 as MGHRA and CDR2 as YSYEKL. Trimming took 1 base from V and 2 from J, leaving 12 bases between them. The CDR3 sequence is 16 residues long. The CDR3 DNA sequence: TGCGCCAGCAGCCAAGTAGGGGGGGCGTCCAAAAACATTCAGTACTTC. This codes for CASSQVGGASKNIQYF.

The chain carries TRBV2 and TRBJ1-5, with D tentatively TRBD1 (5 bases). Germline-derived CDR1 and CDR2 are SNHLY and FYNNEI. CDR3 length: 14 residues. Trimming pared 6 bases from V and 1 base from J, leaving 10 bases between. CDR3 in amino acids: CASSLGGSNQPQHF. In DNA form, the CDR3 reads TGTGCCAGCAGCCTGGGGGGGAGCAATCAGCCCCAGCATTTT.

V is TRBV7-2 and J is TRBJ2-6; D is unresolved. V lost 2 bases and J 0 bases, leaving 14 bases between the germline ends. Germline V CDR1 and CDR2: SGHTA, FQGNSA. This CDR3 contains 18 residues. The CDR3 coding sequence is TGTGCCAGCAGCTTATTGGGCAGGCCCAACTCTGGGGCCAACGTCCTGACTTTC. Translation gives CASSLLGRPNSGANVLTF.

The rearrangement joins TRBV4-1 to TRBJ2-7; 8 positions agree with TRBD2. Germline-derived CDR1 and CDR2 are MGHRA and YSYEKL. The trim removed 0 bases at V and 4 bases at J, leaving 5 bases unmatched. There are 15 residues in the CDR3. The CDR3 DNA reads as TGCGCCAGCAGCCAAGAATCCCCTAGCGGGTACGAGCAGTACTTC. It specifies CASSQESPSGYEQYF.

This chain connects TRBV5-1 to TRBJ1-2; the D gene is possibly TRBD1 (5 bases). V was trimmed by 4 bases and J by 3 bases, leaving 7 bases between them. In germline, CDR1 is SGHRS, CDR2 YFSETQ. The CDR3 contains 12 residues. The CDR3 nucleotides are TGCGCCAGCAGCAGGGGAGACTATGGCTACACCTTC. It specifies CASSRGDYGYTF.

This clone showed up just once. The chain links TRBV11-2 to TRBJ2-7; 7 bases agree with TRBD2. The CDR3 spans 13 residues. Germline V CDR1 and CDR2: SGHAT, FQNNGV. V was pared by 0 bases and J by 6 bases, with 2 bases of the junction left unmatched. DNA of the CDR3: TGTGCCAGCAGCTTAGAAGGGAGGGCCGAGCAGTACTTC. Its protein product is CASSLEGRAEQYF.

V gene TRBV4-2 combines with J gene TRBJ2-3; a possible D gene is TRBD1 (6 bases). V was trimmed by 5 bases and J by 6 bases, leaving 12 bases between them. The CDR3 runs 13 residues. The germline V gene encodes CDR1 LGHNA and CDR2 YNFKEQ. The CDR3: CASSNRDIDTQYF. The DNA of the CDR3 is TGTGCCAGCAGCAACCGGGACATCGATACGCAGTATTTT.

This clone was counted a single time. Here the CDR3 DNA reads TGTGCCTGGAGTGCTGGGGGTGCCTATGGCTACACCTTC. As protein: CAWSAGGAYGYTF. The gene calls are TRBV30 and TRBJ1-2; possibly TRBD1 for D (5 bases). Germline V gene lookup returns CDR1 GTSNPN and CDR2 SVGIG (reference sequence). This CDR3 contains 13 residues. V was clipped by 1 base and J by 4 bases, with 10 bases between them. The full variable domain, rest sourced from reference TRBV30 and TRBJ1-2, is SQTIHQWPATLVQPVGSPLSLECTVEGTSNPNLYWYRQAAGRGLQLLFYSVGIGQISSEVPQNLSASRPQDRQFILSSKKLLLSDSGFYLCAWSAGGAYGYTFGSGTRLTVV.

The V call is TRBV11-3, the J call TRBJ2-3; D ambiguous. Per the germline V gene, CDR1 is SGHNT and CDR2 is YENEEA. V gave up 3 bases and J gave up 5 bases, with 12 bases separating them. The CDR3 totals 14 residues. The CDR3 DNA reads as TGTGCCAGCAGCTTCGGTGGAGAAGGAGATACGCAGTATTTT. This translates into CASSFGGEGDTQYF.

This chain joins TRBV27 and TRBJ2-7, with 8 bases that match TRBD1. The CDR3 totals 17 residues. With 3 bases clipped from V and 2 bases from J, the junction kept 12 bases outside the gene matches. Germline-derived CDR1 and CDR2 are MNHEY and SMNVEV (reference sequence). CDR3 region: CASSFGAPRQGTYEQYF. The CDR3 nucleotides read TGTGCCAGCAGTTTTGGGGCGCCTAGACAGGGGACCTACGAGCAGTACTTC.

This CDR3 reads CASSLQGAQGNTEAFF. The CDR3 nucleotides are TGTGCCAGCAGTTTACAGGGGGCTCAGGGGAACACTGAAGCTTTCTTT. This chain joins TRBV6-5 and TRBJ1-1; TRBD1 aligns across 9 bases. The junction had 7 bases not matched to a gene; V was cut back by 4 bases and J by 1 base. Germline V lookup: CDR1 MNHEY, CDR2 SVGAGI. The CDR3 sequence is 16 residues long.

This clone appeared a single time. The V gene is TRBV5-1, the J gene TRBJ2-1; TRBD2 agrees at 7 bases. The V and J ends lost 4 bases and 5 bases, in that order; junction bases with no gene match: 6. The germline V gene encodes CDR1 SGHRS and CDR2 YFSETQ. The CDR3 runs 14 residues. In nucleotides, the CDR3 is TGCGCCAGCAGCCCCCTCGCGGGAGACAATGAGCAGTTCTTC. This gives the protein CASSPLAGDNEQFF.

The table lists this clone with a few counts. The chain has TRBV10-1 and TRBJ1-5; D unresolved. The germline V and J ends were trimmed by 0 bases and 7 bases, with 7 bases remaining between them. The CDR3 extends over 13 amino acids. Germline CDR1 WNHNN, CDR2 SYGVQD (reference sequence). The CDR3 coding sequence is TGCGCCAGCAGTGAGTCCGGCAGGCAGCCCCAGCATTTT. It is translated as CASSESGRQPQHF.

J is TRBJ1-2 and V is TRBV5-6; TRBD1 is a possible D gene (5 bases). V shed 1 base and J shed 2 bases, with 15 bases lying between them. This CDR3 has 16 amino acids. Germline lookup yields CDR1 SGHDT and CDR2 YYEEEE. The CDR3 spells CASSLYGTAVNYGYTF. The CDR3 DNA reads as TGTGCCAGCAGCTTGTACGGGACGGCCGTAAACTATGGCTACACCTTC.

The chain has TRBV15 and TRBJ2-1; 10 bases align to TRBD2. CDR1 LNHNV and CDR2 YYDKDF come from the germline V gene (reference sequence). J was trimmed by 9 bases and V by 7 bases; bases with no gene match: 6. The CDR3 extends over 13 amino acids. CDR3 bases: TGTGCCACCACAAGCGGGGGGGCGGGTGAGCAGTTCTTC. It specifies CATTSGGAGEQFF.

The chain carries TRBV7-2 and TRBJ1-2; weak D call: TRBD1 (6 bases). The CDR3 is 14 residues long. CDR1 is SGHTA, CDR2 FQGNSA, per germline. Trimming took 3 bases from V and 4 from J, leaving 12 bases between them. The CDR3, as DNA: TGTGCCAGCAGCTTCATCCAGACAGGCTATGGCTACACCTTC. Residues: CASSFIQTGYGYTF.

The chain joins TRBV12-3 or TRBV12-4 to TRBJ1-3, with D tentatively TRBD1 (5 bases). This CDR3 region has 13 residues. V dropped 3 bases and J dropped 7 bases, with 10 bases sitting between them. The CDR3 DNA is TGTGCCAGCAGTTTTGGGGGAGGCAACACCATATATTTT. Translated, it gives CASSFGGGNTIYF.

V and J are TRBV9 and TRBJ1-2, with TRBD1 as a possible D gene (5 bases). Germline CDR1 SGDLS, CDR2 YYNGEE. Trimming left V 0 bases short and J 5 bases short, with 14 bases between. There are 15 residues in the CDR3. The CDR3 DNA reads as TGTGCCAGCAGCGTAGCACTTGGGCAGGGTTATGGCTACACCTTC. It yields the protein CASSVALGQGYGYTF.

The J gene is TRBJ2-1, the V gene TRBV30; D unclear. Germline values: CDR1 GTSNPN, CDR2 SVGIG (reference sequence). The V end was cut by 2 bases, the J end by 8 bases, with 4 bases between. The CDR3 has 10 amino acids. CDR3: CAWSQYEQFF. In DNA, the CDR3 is TGTGCCTGGAGTCAGTATGAGCAGTTCTTC.

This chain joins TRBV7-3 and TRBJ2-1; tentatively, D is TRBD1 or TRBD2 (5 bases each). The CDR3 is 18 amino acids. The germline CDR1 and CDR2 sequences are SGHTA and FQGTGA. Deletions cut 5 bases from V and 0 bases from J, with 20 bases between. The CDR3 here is CASSTRGSGTFSYNEQFF. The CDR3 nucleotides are TGTGCCAGCAGCACAAGAGGCTCCGGGACCTTCTCCTACAATGAGCAGTTCTTC.

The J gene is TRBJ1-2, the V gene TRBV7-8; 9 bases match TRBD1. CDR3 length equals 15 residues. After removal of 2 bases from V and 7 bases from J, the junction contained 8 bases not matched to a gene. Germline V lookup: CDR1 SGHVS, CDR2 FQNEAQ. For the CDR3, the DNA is TGTGCCAGCAGCTTAATCGGGACAGGGACCTCTGGCTACACCTTC. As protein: CASSLIGTGTSGYTF.

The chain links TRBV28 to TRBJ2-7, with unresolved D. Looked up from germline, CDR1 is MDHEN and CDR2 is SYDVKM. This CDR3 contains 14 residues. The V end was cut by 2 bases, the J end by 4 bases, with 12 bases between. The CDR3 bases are TGTGCCAGCAGTTTAGCACAAGACCTTTACGAGCAGTACTTC. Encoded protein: CASSLAQDLYEQYF.

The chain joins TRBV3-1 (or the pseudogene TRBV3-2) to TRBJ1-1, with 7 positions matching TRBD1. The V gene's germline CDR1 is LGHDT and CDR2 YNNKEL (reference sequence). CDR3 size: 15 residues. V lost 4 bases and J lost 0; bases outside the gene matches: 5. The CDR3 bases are TGTGCCAGCAGCCCTACGGACAGGCTGAACACTGAAGCTTTCTTT. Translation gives CASSPTDRLNTEAFF.

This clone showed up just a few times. This CDR3 reads CASSLGTGTHEQYF. The CDR3 bases are TGTGCCAGCAGCTTAGGGACAGGGACCCACGAGCAGTACTTC. This rearrangement joins TRBV7-3 to TRBJ2-7; the match to TRBD1 covers 9 bases. Germline-derived CDR1 and CDR2 are SGHTA and FQGTGA. CDR3 length: 14 residues. V gave up 2 bases and J gave up 5 bases; unmatched junction bases: 4.

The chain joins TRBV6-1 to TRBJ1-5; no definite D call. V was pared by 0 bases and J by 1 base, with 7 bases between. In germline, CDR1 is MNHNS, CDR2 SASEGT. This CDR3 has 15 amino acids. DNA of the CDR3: TGTGCCAGCAGTGAAGCCCGAGGGAGCAATCAGCCCCAGCATTTT. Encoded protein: CASSEARGSNQPQHF.

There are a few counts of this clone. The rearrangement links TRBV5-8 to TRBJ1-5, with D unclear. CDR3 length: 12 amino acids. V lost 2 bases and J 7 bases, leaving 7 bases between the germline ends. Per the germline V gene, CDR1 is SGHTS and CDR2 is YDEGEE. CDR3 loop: CASSLTHQPQHF. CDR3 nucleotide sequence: TGTGCCAGCAGCTTAACCCACCAGCCCCAGCATTTT. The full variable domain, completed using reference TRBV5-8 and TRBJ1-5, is EAGVTQSPTHLIKTRGQQATLRCSPISGHTSVYWYQQALGLGLQFLLWYDEGEERNRGNFPPRFSGRQFPNYSSELNVNALELEDSALYLCASSLTHQPQHFGDGTRLSIL.